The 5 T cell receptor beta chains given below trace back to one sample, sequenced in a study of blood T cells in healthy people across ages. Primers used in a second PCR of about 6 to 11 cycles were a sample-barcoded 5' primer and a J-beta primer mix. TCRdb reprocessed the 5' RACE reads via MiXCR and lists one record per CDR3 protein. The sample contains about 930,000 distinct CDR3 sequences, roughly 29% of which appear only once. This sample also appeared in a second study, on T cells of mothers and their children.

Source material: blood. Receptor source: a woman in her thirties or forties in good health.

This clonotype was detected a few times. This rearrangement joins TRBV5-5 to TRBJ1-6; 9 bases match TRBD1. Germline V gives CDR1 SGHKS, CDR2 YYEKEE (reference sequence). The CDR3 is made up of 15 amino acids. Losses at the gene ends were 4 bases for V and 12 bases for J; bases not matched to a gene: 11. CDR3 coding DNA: TGTGCCAGCAGCACAGCCGGGACAGGGAGCGTACCCCTCCACTTT. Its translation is CASSTAGTGSVPLHF. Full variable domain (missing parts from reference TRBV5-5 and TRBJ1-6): DAGVTQSPTHLIKTRGQQVTLRCSPISGHKSVSWYQQVLGQGPQFIFQYYEKEERGRGNFPDRFSARQFPNYSSELNVNALLLGDSALYLCASSTAGTGSVPLHFGNGTRLTVT.

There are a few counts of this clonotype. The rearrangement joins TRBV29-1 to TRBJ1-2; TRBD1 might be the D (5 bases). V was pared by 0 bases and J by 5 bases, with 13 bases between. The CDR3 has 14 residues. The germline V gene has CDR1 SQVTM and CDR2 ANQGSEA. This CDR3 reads CSVEDPGTGYGYTF. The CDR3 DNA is TGCAGCGTTGAAGACCCCGGGACGGGTTATGGCTACACCTTC.

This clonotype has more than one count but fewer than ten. The CDR3 DNA follows: TGCAGCGTTGACGCCGCTTTGGGGGTCAATGAGCAGTACTTC. Its translation is CSVDAALGVNEQYF. V and J are TRBV29-1 and TRBJ2-7, with D possibly called TRBD1 or TRBD2 (5 bases each). Trimming removed 3 bases at V and 7 bases at J, with 19 bases between. Germline lookup yields CDR1 SQVTM and CDR2 ANQGSEA. This CDR3 has 14 residues.

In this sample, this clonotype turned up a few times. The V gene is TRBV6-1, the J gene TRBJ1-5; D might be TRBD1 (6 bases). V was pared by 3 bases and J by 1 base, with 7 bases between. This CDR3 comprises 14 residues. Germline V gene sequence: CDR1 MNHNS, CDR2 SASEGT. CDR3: CASSEQGSNQPQHF. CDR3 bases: TGTGCCAGCAGTGAGCAGGGGAGCAATCAGCCCCAGCATTTT.

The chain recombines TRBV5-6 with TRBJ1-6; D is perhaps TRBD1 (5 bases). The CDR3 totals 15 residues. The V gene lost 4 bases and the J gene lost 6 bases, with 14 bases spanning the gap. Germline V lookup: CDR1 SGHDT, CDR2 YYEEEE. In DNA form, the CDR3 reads TGTGCCAGCAGCGGGGCTGGAGGGCTTAATTCACCCCTCCACTTT. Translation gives CASSGAGGLNSPLHF.